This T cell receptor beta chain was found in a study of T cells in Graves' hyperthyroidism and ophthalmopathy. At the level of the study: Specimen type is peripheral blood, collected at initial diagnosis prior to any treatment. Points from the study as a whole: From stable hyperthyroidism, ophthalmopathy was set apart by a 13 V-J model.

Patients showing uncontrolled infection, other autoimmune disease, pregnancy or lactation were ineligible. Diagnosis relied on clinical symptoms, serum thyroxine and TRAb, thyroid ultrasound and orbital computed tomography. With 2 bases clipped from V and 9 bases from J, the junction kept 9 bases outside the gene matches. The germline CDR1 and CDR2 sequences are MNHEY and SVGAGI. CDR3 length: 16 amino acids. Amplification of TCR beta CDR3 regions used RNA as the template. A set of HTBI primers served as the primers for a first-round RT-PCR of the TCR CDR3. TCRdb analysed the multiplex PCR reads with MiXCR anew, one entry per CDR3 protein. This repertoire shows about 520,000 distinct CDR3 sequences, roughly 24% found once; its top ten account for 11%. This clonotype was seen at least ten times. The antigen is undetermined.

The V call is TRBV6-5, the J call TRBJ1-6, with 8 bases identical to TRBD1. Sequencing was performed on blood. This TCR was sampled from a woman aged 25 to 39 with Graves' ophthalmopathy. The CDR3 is CASSYPARGLGSPLHF. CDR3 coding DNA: TGTGCCAGCAGTTACCCGGCCAGGGGGCTTGGTTCACCCCTCCACTTT.